The rows below give T cell receptor beta chains drawn from one sample of a study of shared clonotypes between healthy human individuals. Using immunoSEQ multiplex PCR, the repertoire was profiled, and TCRdb retains in-frame clones only, with some absent. The sample yields 1,400,000 or so clones, 97% to 99% seen once. The specimen was naive CD4+ T cells sorted from blood. These receptors all come from a man aged 25-45 years in good health. CDR3s leave out the opening cysteine and the closing phenylalanine or tryptophan. D genes are given only for firm matches.

d_gene	v_gene	CDR3aa
-	TRBV19	ASSQIQNTGELF
-	TRBV19	ASSIDRVGTGELF
-	TRBV7-9	ASSFILAGYNEQF
TRBD2	TRBV19	ASSILAANTGELF
-	TRBV19	AASQTTNEKLF
TRBD1	TRBV5-6	ASSYRTGLSNQPQH
TRBD1	TRBV5-1	ASSGETGSSYEQY
-	TRBV5-4	ASSIGRGNTIY
-	TRBV5-1	ASSYTNTGELF
TRBD2	TRBV2	ASSPKRGHEQY
-	TRBV28	ASLQGFFSEAF
TRBD1	TRBV19	ASSSLGTEYGYT
TRBD1	TRBV6-5	ASSYRQGEQF
-	TRBV9	ASSPRGRNYEQY
TRBD2	TRBV5-1	ASSLAPSGSADTQY
-	TRBV5-1	ASSHDQSSYNEQF
-	TRBV7-3	ASSAARSNEQF
-	TRBV5-1	ASSLQSGGNTEAF
TRBD2	TRBV7-3	ASSRGWSGSADTQY
-	TRBV27	ASRARGYEQY
TRBD2	TRBV5-3	ARSPAGTSGRSGHEQF
TRBD1	TRBV6-6	ASSQTGGPYEQY
TRBD1	TRBV5-5	ASSFRQGATYEQY
-	TRBV5-6	ASSLGTTAF
-	TRBV5-4	ASSLGGSGSYEQY
-	TRBV5-1	ASSPGGSLYEQY
-	TRBV9	ASSSTRTDTQY
-	TRBV5-4	ASSPPGPWDNEQF
TRBD1	TRBV28	ASSDTPGQGAYEQY
-	TRBV5-8	ASSWNTGELF
TRBD1	TRBV28	ATRQGAPNQPQH
-	TRBV15	ATSRSAGAPYEQY
-	TRBV2	ASTPSRTETYTEAF
-	TRBV19	ASSRDWEGYEQY
-	TRBV28	ASSLGGANQPQH
-	TRBV14	ASSQELVNTEAF
-	TRBV5-1	ASSPPDRNTEAF
-	TRBV19	ASSIDRAKNQPQH
-	TRBV10-3	AIASEAPELYNEQF
-	TRBV29-1	SVKQVVGYEQY
-	TRBV7-9	ASRSGRNEQF
-	TRBV5-1	ASSKGDSTDTQY
TRBD2	TRBV7-9	ASSLGRASGSDTQY
-	TRBV11-2	ASSFTTSSYNEQF
-	TRBV28	ASSLFPRDQPQH
TRBD2	TRBV7-2	ASSLERTRFYEQY
-	TRBV27	ASSLFTGASSYNEQF
TRBD1	TRBV18	ASTPGQSYEQY
-	TRBV14	ASSHGAFGGASYEQY
-	TRBV11-3	ASSFGQSPPYNEQF
TRBD2	TRBV25-1	ASSDHSGRSYNEQF
-	TRBV20-1	SARRQLTQY
TRBD1	TRBV6-5	ASRTGGASF
-	TRBV18	ASSQRPGTAEQF
-	TRBV11-2	ASSPGGGGGRVQF